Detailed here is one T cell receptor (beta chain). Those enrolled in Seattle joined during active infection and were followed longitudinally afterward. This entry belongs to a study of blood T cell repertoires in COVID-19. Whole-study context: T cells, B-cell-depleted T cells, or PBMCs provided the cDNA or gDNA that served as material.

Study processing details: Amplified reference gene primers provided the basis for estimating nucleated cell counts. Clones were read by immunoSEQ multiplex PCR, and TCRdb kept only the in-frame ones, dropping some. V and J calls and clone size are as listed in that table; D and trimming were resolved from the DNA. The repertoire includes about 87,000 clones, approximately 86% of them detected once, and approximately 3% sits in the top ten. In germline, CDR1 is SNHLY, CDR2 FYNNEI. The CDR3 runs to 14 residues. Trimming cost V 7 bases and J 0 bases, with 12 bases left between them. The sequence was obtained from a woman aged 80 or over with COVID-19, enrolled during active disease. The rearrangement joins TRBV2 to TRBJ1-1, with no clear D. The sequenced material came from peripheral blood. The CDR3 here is CASTPITVNTEAFF. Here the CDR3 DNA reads TGTGCCAGCACCCCCATTACAGTGAACACTGAAGCTTTCTTT.